The 24 T cell receptor beta chains given below trace back to one sample, sequenced in a study of cytomegalovirus exposure and HLA in healthy donors. Sequencing was performed with immunoSEQ multiplex PCR; in TCRdb, only in-frame clones are kept and a portion is missing. The data contain 120,000 or so clones, around 86% of them singletons. The sequenced material came from PBMCs. The receptors originated from a man aged 18 to 29 in good health and CMV-seronegative.

CDR3 DNA sequence: TGTGCCAGCGGGTTGGACAGGCCTCTATTTTTT. It specifies CASGLDRPLFF. V gene TRBV27 combines with J gene TRBJ1-4; TRBD1 agrees at 7 bases. Germline values: CDR1 MNHEY, CDR2 SMNVEV (reference sequence). With 8 bases clipped from V and 17 bases from J, the junction kept 11 bases outside the gene matches. CDR3 length: 11 residues.

The V and J genes are TRBV19 and TRBJ2-7, with a tentative D call TRBD1 (5 bases). The CDR3 contains 16 residues. Germline V gene sequence: CDR1 LNHDA, CDR2 SQIVND (reference sequence). The V and J ends lost 6 bases and 3 bases respectively, with 21 bases between them. The CDR3 region has the DNA TGTGCCAGTAGAGGAACGGTGGCAGGGCTCGGCTACGAGCAGTACTTC. Amino acid sequence: CASRGTVAGLGYEQYF.

The chain has TRBV5-1 and TRBJ2-3, with no clear D. V shed 0 bases and J shed 6 bases, with 5 bases lying between them. This CDR3 contains 12 residues. The V gene's germline CDR1 is SGHRS and CDR2 YFSETQ. The CDR3 loop is CASSLAFDTQYF. CDR3 nucleotides: TGCGCCAGCAGCTTGGCGTTCGATACGCAGTATTTT. Drawing the rest from reference TRBV5-1 and TRBJ2-3, the complete variable domain is KAGVTQTPRYLIKTRGQQVTLSCSPISGHRSVSWYQQTPGQGLQFLFEYFSETQRNKGNFPGRFSGRQFSNSRSEMNVSTLELGDSALYLCASSLAFDTQYFGPGTRLTVL.

V gene TRBV29-1 combines with J gene TRBJ1-2; D may be TRBD1 (6 bases). The CDR3 contains 15 residues. V lost 3 bases and J lost 9, with 23 bases in between. The germline V gene encodes CDR1 SQVTM and CDR2 ANQGSEA. The CDR3 coding sequence is TGCAGCGTTGAGGAGAACAGGGTTAGATCGGAGCGCTACACCTTC. Residues: CSVEENRVRSERYTF.

Here the CDR3 reads CASSERLAGGDTQYF. The DNA for the CDR3 is TGTGCCAGCAGTGAAAGACTAGCGGGAGGAGATACGCAGTATTTT. This chain joins TRBV2 and TRBJ2-3, with 13 bases matching TRBD2. Germline CDR1 is SNHLY and CDR2 is FYNNEI. This CDR3 is built from 15 residues. J was trimmed by 5 bases and V by 2 bases; bases with no gene match: 1.

This clone was observed a few times. The chain uses TRBV20-1 and TRBJ1-1; D unresolved. Trimming pared 6 bases from V and 8 bases from J, leaving 13 bases between. CDR3 length equals 11 residues. The germline CDR1 and CDR2 sequences are DFQATT and SNEGSKA (reference sequence). CDR3 loop: CSAIHGSEAFF. CDR3 coding DNA: TGCAGTGCCATACATGGCTCGGAAGCTTTCTTT.

J is TRBJ2-7 and V is TRBV5-5; TRBD1 matches at 8 bases. The CDR3 covers 15 residues. CDR1 and CDR2 from the germline V gene are SGHKS and YYEKEE (reference sequence). J was trimmed by 0 bases and V by 4 bases; bases with no gene match: 6. The chain's CDR3 is CASSPTGASSYEQYF. The CDR3 bases are TGTGCCAGCAGCCCGACAGGGGCCAGCTCCTACGAGCAGTACTTC.

The V gene is TRBV7-9, the J gene TRBJ2-2; the D is unclear. Germline values: CDR1 SEHNR, CDR2 FQNEAQ (reference sequence). V lost 5 bases, J lost 5 bases, and 15 bases lay in between. This CDR3 region has 15 residues. The CDR3 reads CASSDQHGWTGELFF. The DNA for the CDR3 is TGTGCCAGCAGCGACCAACACGGGTGGACCGGGGAGCTGTTTTTT.

This clone was observed a handful of times. V gene TRBV5-1 combines with J gene TRBJ2-5; 8 bases align to TRBD1. The germline CDR1 and CDR2 sequences are SGHRS and YFSETQ. The V segment lost 4 bases and the J segment 4 bases; nucleotides outside the gene matches: 6. The CDR3 consists of 14 residues. This CDR3 is CASSPRTGRETQYF. CDR3 DNA sequence: TGCGCCAGCAGCCCCAGGACAGGGCGAGAGACCCAGTACTTC.

V usage is TRBV23-1 and J usage is TRBJ1-2, with TRBD1 identical over 7 bases. TRBV23-1 is filed as an ORF, its function uncertain. The CDR3 has 15 amino acids. V shed 8 bases, J shed 5 bases, and the junction held 14 bases outside the gene matches. For the CDR3, the DNA is TGCGCCAGCGACCACAGACAGGGAGAGAGGTATGGCTACACCTTC. Amino acid sequence: CASDHRQGERYGYTF.

This chain's CDR3 is CASSQGQGSQPQHF. CDR3 in DNA: TGTGCCAGCAGCCAAGGACAGGGTTCTCAGCCCCAGCATTTT. The V call is TRBV13, the J call TRBJ1-5; TRBD1 matches 8 bases. The junction had 6 bases not matched to a gene; V was cut back by 5 bases and J by 6 bases. Germline CDR1 reads PRHDT; CDR2 reads FYEKMQ (reference sequence). The CDR3 is 14 amino acids.

A single count supports this clone. This sequence joins TRBV23-1 and TRBJ1-2; a weak D match, TRBD1 (5 bases). TRBV23-1 qualifies as an ORF whose function is uncertain. CDR3 length: 13 amino acids. Trimming removed 5 bases at V and 8 bases at J, with 15 bases between. The CDR3 sequence: CASSLRGGDGYTF. In nucleotides, the CDR3 is TGCGCCAGCAGTTTAAGGGGAGGCGACGGCTACACCTTC.

Details on this clone: Other DNA sequences in this specimen translate into the identical CDR3. CDR3 region: CASSLGLAGGYEQYF. The CDR3 region has the DNA TGTGCCAGCAGCTTAGGACTAGCGGGGGGGTACGAGCAGTACTTC. The V call is TRBV13, the J call TRBJ2-7, with TRBD2 identical over 13 bases. This CDR3 is 15 amino acids long. J gave up 4 bases and V 0 bases, and 0 bases lay outside the gene matches. CDR1 is PRHDT, CDR2 FYEKMQ, per germline (reference sequence).

This chain joins TRBV7-9 and TRBJ2-7, with 8 bases that match TRBD2. The trim removed 3 bases at V and 3 bases at J, leaving 4 bases unmatched. CDR1 is SEHNR and CDR2 is FQNEAQ in the germline V gene (reference sequence). This CDR3 contains 14 residues. CDR3 amino acids: CASSLSGGIYEQYF. CDR3 nucleotides: TGTGCCAGCAGCTTGAGCGGGGGTATCTACGAGCAGTACTTC.

There are a few counts of this clone. The CDR3: CASSLDSNSPLHF. CDR3 DNA sequence: TGCGCCAGCAGCTTGGACTCTAATTCACCCCTCCACTTT. The V call is TRBV5-1, the J call TRBJ1-6; D uncertain. In germline, CDR1 is SGHRS, CDR2 YFSETQ. The CDR3 totals 13 residues. The V gene lost 0 bases and the J gene lost 6 bases, with 4 bases spanning the gap.

The chain is built from TRBV5-1 and TRBJ1-2, with TRBD1 as a possible D gene (5 bases). The CDR3 loop spans 13 amino acids. Germline CDR1 is SGHRS and CDR2 is YFSETQ. Trimming left V 0 bases short and J 4 bases short, with 7 bases between. The CDR3 sequence is CASSLAGGYGYTF. The CDR3 nucleotides read TGCGCCAGCAGCTTGGCGGGGGGCTATGGCTACACCTTC.

CDR3 nucleotides: TGCGCCACCTTAACCCAGGGACAGCGCAATCAGCCCCAGCATTTT. Protein: CATLTQGQRNQPQHF. The rearrangement uses TRBV5-1 and TRBJ1-5; 7 nucleotides agree with TRBD1. Trimming at V came to 9 bases and at J to 2 bases, leaving 11 bases not matched to a gene. CDR3 length: 15 residues. Germline lookup yields CDR1 SGHRS and CDR2 YFSETQ.

The chain uses TRBV6-6 and TRBJ1-5; TRBD1 matches at 9 bases. Germline values: CDR1 MNHNY, CDR2 SVGAGI (reference sequence). Germline trimming cut 6 bases from V and 2 bases from J; bases unmatched to any gene: 5. CDR3 length: 15 amino acids. CDR3 residues: CASRGDRDGNQPQHF. The CDR3 DNA is TGTGCCAGCAGGGGGGACAGGGACGGCAATCAGCCCCAGCATTTT.

A word on this clone: A read error may produce the germline difference seen at one junction end. The V gene is TRBV5-8, the J gene TRBJ2-7; D is perhaps TRBD1 (6 bases). The CDR3 runs 10 residues. Per the germline V gene, CDR1 is SGHTS and CDR2 is YDEGEE. The chain's CDR3 is CASSRQTGDF. Written as DNA, the CDR3 is TGTGCCAGCAGCAGACAGACAGGAGACTTC.

Concerning this clone itself: The sample contains more than one DNA sequence encoding this CDR3. V is TRBV4-2 and J is TRBJ1-2; 7 bases are shared with TRBD1. V dropped 4 bases and J dropped 4; count of bases not matched to a gene: 3. The CDR3 totals 13 residues. The germline CDR1 and CDR2 sequences are LGHNA and YNFKEQ. The CDR3: CASSPGTAYGYTF. CDR3 nucleotides: TGTGCCAGCAGCCCTGGGACAGCCTATGGCTACACCTTC.

The chain recombines TRBV2 with TRBJ1-1; D might be TRBD1 (6 bases). The CDR3 runs 16 residues. CDR1 and CDR2 (germline): SNHLY, FYNNEI. V was shortened by 5 bases and J by 3 bases, with 19 bases between the two germline ends. The DNA for the CDR3 is TGTGCCAGCAGTTACACGATCTCTTACAGGGACACTGAAGCTTTCTTT. Translating it yields CASSYTISYRDTEAFF.

The chain has TRBV5-1 and TRBJ2-1; 9 bases align to TRBD2. Per the germline V gene, CDR1 is SGHRS and CDR2 is YFSETQ. The V segment lost 4 bases and the J segment 4 bases; nucleotides outside the gene matches: 6. The CDR3 sequence is 15 residues long. Here the CDR3 reads CASSLSGSAYNEQFF. The CDR3 DNA follows: TGCGCCAGCAGCCTTAGCGGGAGTGCTTACAATGAGCAGTTCTTC.

The V gene is TRBV2, the J gene TRBJ2-7; 9 nucleotides agree with TRBD2. This CDR3 has 15 amino acids. Germline assignment: CDR1 SNHLY and CDR2 FYNNEI. V trimming: 6 bases; J trimming: 3 bases; junction bases outside the gene matches: 9. Written as DNA, the CDR3 is TGTGCCAGCAGAATACCGGGACTAGCCGGCTACGAGCAGTACTTC. Translated, it gives CASRIPGLAGYEQYF.

The J gene is TRBJ2-1, the V gene TRBV5-6, with 9 bases that match TRBD2. The CDR3 is 14 residues long. V gave up 4 bases and J gave up 8 bases; unmatched junction bases: 7. Per germline, CDR1 SGHDT and CDR2 YYEEEE. Here the CDR3 DNA reads TGTGCCAGCAGCCCAGCGGGGGGCGGTGATGAGCAGTTCTTC. Protein sequence: CASSPAGGGDEQFF.